One and the same sample provided the 20 T cell receptor beta chains below, sequenced in a study of human T cells and chemical hapten exposure. Noted time point: patch test 2, 6 weeks after DPC sensitization. Treatment of the sample: therapeutic diphenylcyclopropenone sensitization with weekly scalp DPC. Using its own MiXCR run on the RACE reads, TCRdb lists one record per CDR3 protein. The data show 35,000 to 45,000 distinct CDR3 sequences, with 8% to 9% seen just once and 14% to 15% held by the top ten. Here the sequenced sample was whole blood, taken in connection with sensitization to the hapten diphenylcyclopropenone (DPC). These receptors were obtained from a woman in her forties with alopecia areata. Some clones in this sample may be carry-over from other donors' samples.

This clonotype was counted at least ten times. CDR3 sequence: CARPTSASFYGYTF. DNA for the CDR3: TGTGCCAGACCCACGTCTGCTTCTTTCTATGGCTACACCTTC. V gene TRBV19 combines with J gene TRBJ1-2, with D hard to call. V lost 9 bases and J 4 bases, leaving 18 bases between the germline ends. CDR3 length equals 14 residues. Germline-derived CDR1 and CDR2 are LNHDA and SQIVND (reference sequence).

This clonotype occurred many times. This rearrangement joins TRBV20-1 to TRBJ1-6; 12 bases map to TRBD1. This CDR3 comprises 14 residues. The V and J ends lost 3 bases and 8 bases, in that order; junction bases with no gene match: 2. CDR1 is DFQATT, CDR2 SNEGSKA, per germline (reference sequence). Here the CDR3 DNA reads TGCAGTGCTAGGCGGGACAGGGGGCATTCACCCCTCCACTTT. Its protein is CSARRDRGHSPLHF.

This clonotype was seen many times. V is TRBV20-1 and J is TRBJ2-2; D is unclear. The germline V gene has CDR1 DFQATT and CDR2 SNEGSKA (reference sequence). This CDR3 comprises 12 residues. V shed 2 bases and J shed 4 bases, with 5 bases lying between them. The CDR3 coding sequence is TGCAGTGCTAGATCGGCCACCGGGGAGCTGTTTTTT. It specifies CSARSATGELFF.

This clonotype has a count of ten or more. This chain joins TRBV11-2 and TRBJ2-2; no firm D call. The CDR3 covers 15 residues. V dropped 0 bases and J dropped 0 bases, with 5 bases sitting between them. The germline V gene encodes CDR1 SGHAT and CDR2 FQNNGV. CDR3 residues: CASSLDRTNTGELFF. In nucleotides, the CDR3 is TGTGCCAGCAGCTTAGATCGGACGAACACCGGGGAGCTGTTTTTT.

This clonotype was counted between two and nine times. The chain combines TRBV10-3 with TRBJ1-4; 7 bases line up with TRBD1. Trimming took 8 bases from V and 4 from J; bases not matched to a gene: 4. Germline CDR1 reads ENHRY; CDR2 reads SYGVKD. The CDR3 is 13 amino acids. CDR3 coding DNA: TGTGCCATCGCGGGACAGTTTAATGAAAAACTGTTTTTT. This translates into CAIAGQFNEKLFF.

This clonotype was counted many times. The rearrangement links TRBV11-3 to TRBJ2-5, with 8 bases identical to TRBD1. V was clipped by 2 bases and J by 3 bases; unmatched bases: 11. Germline CDR1 and CDR2: SGHNT and YENEEA. This CDR3 comprises 17 residues. The CDR3: CASSLTAGGIKEETQYF. CDR3 coding DNA: TGTGCCAGCAGCTTAACGGCAGGGGGCATTAAGGAAGAGACCCAGTACTTC.

This clonotype was picked up a small number of times. The chain employs TRBV4-1 and TRBJ1-2; D unclear. The V end lost 0 bases, the J end lost 6 bases, and 20 bases lay between the germline ends. Germline-derived CDR1 and CDR2 are MGHRA and YSYEKL. The CDR3 contains 17 residues. In DNA, the CDR3 is TGCGCCAGCAGCCAAGATCAAGGGAACGTCCCTCAAAATGGCTACACCTTC. Protein product: CASSQDQGNVPQNGYTF.

This clonotype was observed many times. The V and J genes are TRBV7-2 and TRBJ2-3; TRBD2 might be the D (5 bases). CDR3 length: 15 amino acids. In germline, CDR1 is SGHTA, CDR2 FQGNSA. Trimming took 4 bases from V and 1 from J, leaving 12 bases between them. The CDR3 sequence: CASSSDYLRTDTQYF. CDR3 bases: TGTGCCAGCAGCTCCGACTACCTCCGCACAGATACGCAGTATTTT. The full variable domain, in which reference TRBV7-2 and TRBJ2-3 provide the parts outside the CDR3, is GAGVSQSPSNKVTEKGKDVELRCDPISGHTALYWYRQSLGQGLEFLIYFQGNSAPDKSGLPSDRFSAERTGGSVSTLTIQRTQQEDSAVYLCASSSDYLRTDTQYFGPGTRLTVL.

This clonotype occurred many times. The V gene is TRBV29-1, the J gene TRBJ1-1; D gene unclear. Germline assignment: CDR1 SQVTM and CDR2 ANQGSEA. The CDR3 runs 12 residues. Trimming took 0 bases from V and 2 from J, leaving 4 bases between them. CDR3 in DNA: TGCAGCGTTGAAGATCTAAACACTGAAGCTTTCTTT. Its protein product is CSVEDLNTEAFF.

Of note for this clonotype: Given a much more abundant clone one base away, this may be a read error. The CDR3 bases are TGTGCCAGCAGTGTGTCGGGACAGGGGCGAGAAAAACTGTTTTTT. It encodes CASSVSGQGREKLFF. V usage is TRBV6-1 and J usage is TRBJ1-4, with 10 bases matching TRBD1. With 4 bases clipped from V and 8 bases from J, the junction kept 7 bases outside the gene matches. CDR3 size: 15 residues. CDR1 and CDR2 from the germline V gene are MNHNS and SASEGT.

This clonotype was detected ten times or more. The genes are TRBV4-1 and TRBJ1-4; D is uncertain. With 2 bases removed from V and 4 bases from J, the gap between germline ends came to 14 bases. Germline V lookup: CDR1 MGHRA, CDR2 YSYEKL. This CDR3 is built from 16 residues. The CDR3 sequence is CASSQSGRVFNEKLFF. The DNA for the CDR3 is TGCGCCAGCAGCCAAAGCGGACGGGTTTTTAATGAAAAACTGTTTTTT.

Ten or more counts support this clonotype. The rearrangement joins TRBV2 to TRBJ1-2; TRBD1 is a possible D gene (6 bases). The CDR3 covers 14 residues. V dropped 5 bases and J dropped 6 bases, with 16 bases sitting between them. Germline V gene sequence: CDR1 SNHLY, CDR2 FYNNEI. CDR3 nucleotide sequence: TGTGCCAGCAGTTCCGCCCAGGGGAGGGATGGCTACACCTTC. This gives the protein CASSSAQGRDGYTF.

This clonotype has at least ten counts. The J gene is TRBJ2-1, the V gene TRBV19; 9 positions match TRBD2. Germline lookup yields CDR1 LNHDA and CDR2 SQIVND (reference sequence). The CDR3 spans 16 residues. The J segment lost 6 bases and the V segment lost 0 bases, leaving 6 bases of the junction unmatched. The CDR3 region has the DNA TGTGCCAGTAGTATAGAACTAGCGGGCCCTTCCAATGAGCAGTTCTTC. Protein sequence: CASSIELAGPSNEQFF.

This clonotype appeared many times. The chain recombines TRBV11-1 with TRBJ2-5; no firm D call. V lost 2 bases and J 1 base, leaving 5 bases between the germline ends. Germline CDR1 and CDR2: SGHAT and FQDESV (reference sequence). This CDR3 contains 13 residues. CDR3 in DNA: TGTGCCAGCAGCTTAAGACTCCAAGAGACCCAGTACTTC. It yields the protein CASSLRLQETQYF.

Many counts were recorded for this clonotype. The V gene is TRBV29-1, the J gene TRBJ1-2, with 8 bases that match TRBD1. This CDR3 has 15 residues. J lost 0 bases, V lost 4 bases, and 7 bases had no gene match. Germline assignment: CDR1 SQVTM and CDR2 ANQGSEA. CDR3: CSVAGTGASNYGYTF. As DNA, the CDR3 is TGCAGCGTTGCCGGGACAGGAGCCTCTAACTATGGCTACACCTTC.

This clonotype turned up a few times. This rearrangement joins TRBV3-1 to TRBJ1-1; D not certain. Germline V CDR1 and CDR2: LGHDT, YNNKEL (reference sequence). V was trimmed by 3 bases and J by 3 bases, leaving 11 bases between them. CDR3 length: 14 amino acids. CDR3 amino acids: CASSHGSGDTEAFF. Written as DNA, the CDR3 is TGTGCCAGCAGCCATGGGAGCGGGGACACTGAAGCTTTCTTT.

At least ten counts were recorded for this clonotype. This chain connects TRBV6-5 to TRBJ1-5; 8 bases are a match to TRBD1. The CDR3 is 15 residues long. Germline V gene sequence: CDR1 MNHEY, CDR2 SVGAGI. V shed 6 bases, J shed 5 bases, and the junction held 9 bases outside the gene matches. CDR3 bases: TGTGCCAGCAGACGTGACAGGGGTTCGTATCAGCCCCAGCATTTT. Protein sequence: CASRRDRGSYQPQHF.

This clonotype was observed at least ten times. The genes are TRBV12-3 or TRBV12-4 and TRBJ2-7; D is undetermined. The germline V and J ends were trimmed by 4 bases and 4 bases, with 14 bases remaining between them. The CDR3 runs to 14 residues. DNA of the CDR3: TGTGCCAGCAGTTCCGGCAGCAAATTATACGAGCAGTACTTC. This translates into CASSSGSKLYEQYF.

As to this clonotype: Since a much larger clone is just one base distant, this may be a read error. The conserved final phenylalanine or tryptophan is absent from the CDR3, which likely points to a read error. The V call is TRBV12-3 or TRBV12-4, the J call TRBJ2-7; the match to TRBD1 covers 10 bases. The ends lost 6 bases at V and 0 bases at J; junction bases unmatched: 2. The CDR3 sequence is 14 residues long. This chain's CDR3 is CASRGQGNSYEQYY. The CDR3 DNA reads TGTGCCAGCAGGGGACAGGGGAACTCCTACGAGCAGTACTAC.

This clonotype was seen ten or more times. The chain couples TRBV18 to TRBJ2-3; 12 bases agree with TRBD2. Germline CDR1 and CDR2: KGHSH and LQKENI. The CDR3 has 20 residues. Trimming cost V 4 bases and J 2 bases; bases outside gene matches: 16. CDR3 nucleotide sequence: TGTGCCAGCTCACGACGACTAGCGGGGGCCCCCGACCCCGACACAGATACGCAGTATTTT. Translating gives CASSRRLAGAPDPDTDTQYF.